This T cell receptor (beta chain) was retrieved from a study of cytomegalovirus exposure and HLA in healthy donors. Points from the study as a whole: Later analysis identified a missense DCLRE1C variant that was linked to TCR beta V- and J-gene trimming. The study flagged around 160 TCR beta chains as cytomegalovirus-associated. Sequencing had likely introduced a cluster of highly shared sequence variants as an artifact.

At collection, donors were nominally healthy, but unrecorded immune exposures were probable. PCR amplification relied on 60 Vbeta primers (plus 13 Jbeta primers). Using immunoSEQ multiplex PCR, the repertoire was profiled, and TCRdb retains in-frame clones only, with some absent. The sample lists fewer than 70,000 clones, approximately 80% occurring once. To note about this clone: Its antigen is unidentified.

Material: PBMCs. The receptor comes from a middle-aged woman in good health and CMV-seronegative.

The CDR3: CASSARDRGQPQHF. CDR3 DNA: TGTGCCAGCAGTGCCCGGGACAGGGGCCAGCCCCAGCATTTT. J is TRBJ1-5 and V is TRBV6-1, with 10 positions matching TRBD1. The CDR3 sequence is 14 residues long. V shed 4 bases, J shed 7 bases, and the junction held 4 bases outside the gene matches. The germline CDR1 and CDR2 sequences are MNHNS and SASEGT.